The clone carrying this TCR beta chain was seen a handful of times. Its matching antigen is unknown. This sample is part of a study of human T cells and chemical hapten exposure. Background on the study: Enrolled patients were predominantly female and had alopecia areata, totalis or universalis. Small pooled library volume differences mainly caused per-sample TCR yield variation.

Regarding the study as a whole: Donors' alopecia may make their immune response differ from healthy people's.

Time point given: pre-sensitization, week 0. Documented treatment: therapeutic diphenylcyclopropenone sensitization with weekly scalp DPC. The authors' total RNA extraction used unfractionated whole blood. Germline V CDR1 and CDR2: MNHNY, SVGAGI (reference sequence). The CDR3 spans 15 residues. The V gene lost 2 bases and the J gene lost 1 base, with 11 bases spanning the gap. TCRdb reprocessed the RACE reads with MiXCR, giving one entry per CDR3 protein. The table includes 250,000 or so distinct CDR3 sequences, 7.5% to 8% detected once. The chain joins TRBV6-6 to TRBJ1-1, with D unresolved. The TCR originated in a man between 18 and 29 years old with alopecia areata. Some clones in this sample may be carry-over from other donors' samples. Material: whole blood, obtained in connection with sensitization to the hapten diphenylcyclopropenone (DPC). The CDR3 loop reads CASSYNRIQNTEAFF. The DNA for the CDR3 is TGTGCCAGCAGTTACAACAGAATTCAGAACACTGAAGCTTTCTTT.